This T cell receptor beta chain was documented in a study of blood T cell repertoires in COVID-19. For the study at large: Collection of acute and convalescent COVID-19 samples took place in the United States, Italy and Spain. Nucleic acid was either cDNA or gDNA, and it came from T cells, B-cell-depleted T cells, or PBMCs.

The CDR3 is 13 amino acids. CDR1 and CDR2 (germline): GTSNPN, SVGIG (reference sequence). V dropped 0 bases and J dropped 6 bases, with 12 bases sitting between them. Source study methods: Amplification of reference gene primers was used by the study to estimate nucleated cell counts. Here immunoSEQ multiplex PCR was the method, and the copy in TCRdb shows in-frame clones only, minus some. V, J and clone size are those of that table, while D and trimming were read from the DNA. Here the sample spans under 300,000 clones, roughly 80% being singletons. Material for sequencing was peripheral blood. The chain recombines TRBV30 with TRBJ2-7; D may be TRBD2 (5 bases). The receptor's source is a woman under 30 with acute or convalescent COVID-19. The chain's CDR3 is CAWSVGSETEQYF. The CDR3 bases are TGTGCCTGGAGTGTGGGGAGTGAGACCGAGCAGTACTTC.